The text below deals with one T cell receptor (beta chain). What it recognizes is unknown. Prepared libraries of TCR beta cDNA carried unique molecular identifiers. TCRdb itself ran the PCR reads through MiXCR, one entry per CDR3 protein. The sample has about 570,000 distinct CDR3 sequences; under 40% are singletons. Per germline, CDR1 SGHRS and CDR2 YFSETQ. The CDR3 sequence is 13 residues long. The data belong to a study of post-analysis software for immune sequencing data. Notes on the study in general: In patients, about 5 TRBV segments were more frequent than in controls, with TRBV5-6, TRBV5-1 and TRBV20-1 among them.

The sample was blood. The chain has TRBV5-1 and TRBJ2-4; D remains unclear. The assigned J gene may be wrong: the sequence end matches TRBJ2-7 better. The clonotype was recovered from a girl aged 2-17 years with multiple sclerosis. CDR3 nucleotides: TGCGCCAGCAGCTTGGAAATGGACCTCGAGCAGTACTTC. As protein: CASSLEMDLEQYF.